One and the same sample provided the 7 T cell receptor beta chains below, sequenced in a study of radiotherapy plus CTLA-4 blockade in lung cancer. TCRdb's table, derived via immunoSEQ multiplex PCR, lists solely in-frame clones and lacks some. Of about 14,000 clones listed, roughly 86% were seen once; the top ten hold approximately 15%. This specimen was peripheral blood, taken from a patient treated with radiotherapy plus ipilimumab. Receptors originate from a human donor with non-small cell lung cancer that progressed on radiotherapy plus ipilimumab. Some clones in this sample may be carry-over from other donors' samples.

The chain combines TRBV30 with TRBJ2-5, with D tentatively TRBD2 (6 bases). This CDR3 region has 14 residues. The V end lost 0 bases, the J end lost 5 bases, and 13 bases lay between the germline ends. Germline V gene data show CDR1 as GTSNPN and CDR2 as SVGIG (reference sequence). The CDR3 DNA is TGTGCCTGGAGTGTCGGGACTTCTGAGGAGACCCAGTACTTC. Translating it yields CAWSVGTSEETQYF. The variable domain in full, completed from reference TRBV30 and TRBJ2-5, reads SQTIHQWPATLVQPVGSPLSLECTVEGTSNPNLYWYRQAAGRGLQLLFYSVGIGQISSEVPQNLSASRPQDRQFILSSKKLLLSDSGFYLCAWSVGTSEETQYFGPGTRLLVL.

This clone showed up just a few times. The CDR3, as DNA: TGTGCCAGCAGCTTAGATCACTCAGGGAACTATGGCTACACCTTC. Amino acid sequence: CASSLDHSGNYGYTF. V is TRBV11-2 and J is TRBJ1-2, with TRBD1 as a possible D gene (5 bases). V was pared by 0 bases and J by 2 bases, with 10 bases between. This CDR3 contains 15 residues. Germline V gene data show CDR1 as SGHAT and CDR2 as FQNNGV.

The J gene is TRBJ1-2, the V gene TRBV5-8; D unclear. Per the germline V gene, CDR1 is SGHTS and CDR2 is YDEGEE. V lost 6 bases and J 8 bases, leaving 23 bases between the germline ends. The CDR3 spans 15 residues. The DNA of the CDR3 is TGTGCCAGCACCCTCCAGACTGGCGGGCTGGGCGGCTACACCTTC. Protein sequence: CASTLQTGGLGGYTF.

This chain connects TRBV5-6 to TRBJ2-6; D possibly corresponds to TRBD1 (6 bases). Trimming removed 3 bases at V and 5 bases at J, with 15 bases between. Germline lookup yields CDR1 SGHDT and CDR2 YYEEEE. The CDR3 sequence is 16 residues long. In nucleotides, the CDR3 is TGTGCCAGCAGCTCACAGGGTCTGATGTGGGCCAACGTCCTGACTTTC. It is translated as CASSSQGLMWANVLTF.

The V call is TRBV10-2, the J call TRBJ2-1, with 14 bases identical to TRBD2. Per the germline V gene, CDR1 is WSHSY and CDR2 is SAAADI. With 6 bases clipped from V and 0 bases from J, the junction kept 7 bases outside the gene matches. This CDR3 region has 18 residues. CDR3 amino acids: CASRGRGTSGSSYNEQFF. In DNA form, the CDR3 reads TGCGCCAGCAGGGGCCGAGGGACTAGCGGGAGCTCCTACAATGAGCAGTTCTTC.

J is TRBJ1-1 and V is TRBV5-1; a possible D gene is TRBD1 (5 bases). CDR3 length: 13 residues. Per the germline V gene, CDR1 is SGHRS and CDR2 is YFSETQ. Trimming cost V 2 bases and J 5 bases, with 10 bases left between them. The CDR3 reads CASSFSGVTEAFF. The CDR3 coding sequence is TGCGCCAGCAGCTTTTCGGGGGTAACTGAAGCTTTCTTT.

DNA for the CDR3: TGTGCCAGCAGCCTTACAGGACCTAACTCCTACGAGCAGTACTTC. Translated, it gives CASSLTGPNSYEQYF. The V and J genes are TRBV7-2 and TRBJ2-5, with a tentative D call TRBD1 (5 bases). The J call is doubtful: the DNA matches TRBJ2-7 better. Per the germline V gene, CDR1 is SGHTA and CDR2 is FQGNSA. The CDR3 is made up of 15 amino acids.